Listed below are T cell receptor beta chains from one sample, sequenced in a study of T cell responses to AZD1222 COVID-19 vaccine. TCRdb keeps only in-frame clones here, not all; method: immunoSEQ multiplex PCR. The repertoire consists of around 99,000 clones, with just over 90% occurring once and the leading ten covering around 8.4%. The sequences come from peripheral blood, collected 28 days after the second AZD1222 dose. The receptors come from an adult who received the AZD1222 COVID-19 vaccine. Both conserved end residues are part of each CDR3. Each record gives: CDR3 length, V gene, D gene, J gene, CDR3 protein. A D gene is named only where the DNA matches it firmly.

>13|TRBV18|-|TRBJ2-1
CASSPAGVNEQFF
>15|TRBV21-1|-|TRBJ1-5
CASSRRKGSCQPQHF
>16|TRBV6-1|TRBD2|TRBJ2-3
CASSEGTSGRGNTQYF
>13|TRBV6-5|TRBD2|TRBJ2-7
CASNLAGGNEQYF
>14|TRBV6-4|-|TRBJ2-6
CASSTEGGANVLTF
>14|TRBV7-2|-|TRBJ1-5
CASSSTENNQPQHF
>16|TRBV11-2|-|TRBJ1-2
CASSPATGIRNYGYTF
>16|TRBV5-4|-|TRBJ2-1
CASSLAGGTIDNEQFF
>13|TRBV30|TRBD1|TRBJ1-6
CAWRGQGNSPLHF
>14|TRBV19|-|TRBJ1-5
CASSLPGSNQPQHF
>15|TRBV19|-|TRBJ1-5
CASTPYSHSNQPQHF
>14|TRBV27|TRBD1|TRBJ2-7
CASSFGQGSYEQYF
>14|TRBV28|-|TRBJ2-2
CASSLRGIAGELFF
>15|TRBV28|TRBD1|TRBJ2-7
CASSSPQGARHEQYF
>13|TRBV12-3/TRBV12-4|-|TRBJ1-4
CASSFGGFEKLFF
>14|TRBV27|TRBD1|TRBJ1-3
CASSPTGIRNTIYF
>19|TRBV4-1|-|TRBJ1-6
CASSQDQGGRGRLDSPLHF
>15|TRBV14|-|TRBJ2-2
CASSQGLSYTGELFF
>16|TRBV7-2|-|TRBJ1-2
CASSLAPLAANYGYTF